Below are 8 T cell receptor beta chains sequenced from a single sample in a study of OX40 agonist ivuxolimab in advanced cancers. The data were produced by immunoSEQ multiplex PCR, yet TCRdb's version contains in-frame clones alone and is incomplete. Here the sample spans approximately 61,000 clones, about four fifths being singletons. This specimen consisted of CD4+ or CD8+ T cells sorted from blood, obtained in a trial of the OX40 agonist ivuxolimab. Receptors were obtained from an adult with an advanced solid tumor such as melanoma, head and neck, liver or kidney cancer.

V gene TRBV6-4 combines with J gene TRBJ1-6; D is uncertain. V was pared by 5 bases and J by 4 bases, with 18 bases between. This CDR3 comprises 17 residues. Germline V gene lookup returns CDR1 MRHNA and CDR2 SNTAGT. CDR3: CASSRTALDSYNSPLHF. The CDR3 DNA reads TGTGCCAGCAGTAGGACTGCCTTAGACTCTTATAATTCACCCCTCCACTTT.

V is TRBV12-5 and J is TRBJ1-1; tentative D call: TRBD1 (6 bases). Germline V gives CDR1 LGHNT, CDR2 FRNRAP. V was clipped by 3 bases and J by 4 bases, with 9 bases between them. This CDR3 contains 13 residues. The DNA of the CDR3 is TGTGCTAGTGGTTTTGTAGGGGGCACTGAAGCTTTCTTT. It encodes CASGFVGGTEAFF.

This clone was seen a handful of times. DNA for the CDR3: TGTGCCTGGCTGGGCGGACAGGGGGGTGGTTCTGGGGCCAACGTCCTGACTTTC. This codes for CAWLGGQGGGSGANVLTF. The J gene is TRBJ2-6, the V gene TRBV30; 10 positions match TRBD1. The CDR3 is 18 amino acids. Germline V gene lookup returns CDR1 GTSNPN and CDR2 SVGIG (reference sequence). V dropped 5 bases and J dropped 1; count of bases not matched to a gene: 11.

This clone occurred a few times. This chain connects TRBV6-1 to TRBJ1-2, with D unclear. CDR3 length: 13 residues. Per the germline V gene, CDR1 is MNHNS and CDR2 is SASEGT. V lost 0 bases and J lost 6, with 8 bases in between. Here the CDR3 reads CASSEALFDGYTF. Here the CDR3 DNA reads TGTGCCAGCAGTGAAGCGTTATTCGATGGCTACACCTTC.

The chain is built from TRBV5-1 and TRBJ1-2; D call uncertain. This CDR3 has 13 amino acids. Looked up from germline, CDR1 is SGHRS and CDR2 is YFSETQ. Between the trimmed V and J ends, which lost 2 bases and 6 bases, there was a span of 11 bases. The CDR3 region is CASSFNTVDGYTF. CDR3 nucleotide sequence: TGCGCCAGCAGCTTCAACACCGTAGATGGCTACACCTTC. The variable domain in full, with the rest retrieved from reference TRBV5-1 and TRBJ1-2, is KAGVTQTPRYLIKTRGQQVTLSCSPISGHRSVSWYQQTPGQGLQFLFEYFSETQRNKGNFPGRFSGRQFSNSRSEMNVSTLELGDSALYLCASSFNTVDGYTFGSGTRLTVV.

The chain links TRBV4-1 to TRBJ1-2; TRBD1 agrees at 9 bases. Trimming removed 5 bases from V and 4 bases from J; junction bases left unmatched: 5. Germline assignment: CDR1 MGHRA and CDR2 YSYEKL. The CDR3 covers 14 residues. CDR3 protein: CASSYRGQGYGYTF. The CDR3 DNA reads as TGCGCCAGCAGCTACAGGGGGCAAGGCTATGGCTACACCTTC.

This chain joins TRBV2 and TRBJ1-1; 7 bases map to TRBD1. The CDR3 length is 19 residues. Germline values: CDR1 SNHLY, CDR2 FYNNEI. V lost 4 bases, J lost 1 base, and 18 bases stayed unmatched. The CDR3: CASSVSTGQKEIRNTEAFF. In DNA form, the CDR3 reads TGTGCCAGCAGTGTTTCGACAGGGCAAAAAGAAATACGGAACACTGAAGCTTTCTTT.

The rearrangement uses TRBV5-4 and TRBJ1-1; D possibly corresponds to TRBD1 (5 bases). The length of the CDR3 is 15 residues. The ends were cut back, 1 base at V and 6 bases at J, with 16 bases in the middle. Germline CDR1 and CDR2: SGHNT and YYREEE (reference sequence). The CDR3 spells CASSLTGPRYAEAFF. The CDR3 region has the DNA TGTGCCAGCAGCTTGACGGGACCGAGGTATGCTGAAGCTTTCTTT.